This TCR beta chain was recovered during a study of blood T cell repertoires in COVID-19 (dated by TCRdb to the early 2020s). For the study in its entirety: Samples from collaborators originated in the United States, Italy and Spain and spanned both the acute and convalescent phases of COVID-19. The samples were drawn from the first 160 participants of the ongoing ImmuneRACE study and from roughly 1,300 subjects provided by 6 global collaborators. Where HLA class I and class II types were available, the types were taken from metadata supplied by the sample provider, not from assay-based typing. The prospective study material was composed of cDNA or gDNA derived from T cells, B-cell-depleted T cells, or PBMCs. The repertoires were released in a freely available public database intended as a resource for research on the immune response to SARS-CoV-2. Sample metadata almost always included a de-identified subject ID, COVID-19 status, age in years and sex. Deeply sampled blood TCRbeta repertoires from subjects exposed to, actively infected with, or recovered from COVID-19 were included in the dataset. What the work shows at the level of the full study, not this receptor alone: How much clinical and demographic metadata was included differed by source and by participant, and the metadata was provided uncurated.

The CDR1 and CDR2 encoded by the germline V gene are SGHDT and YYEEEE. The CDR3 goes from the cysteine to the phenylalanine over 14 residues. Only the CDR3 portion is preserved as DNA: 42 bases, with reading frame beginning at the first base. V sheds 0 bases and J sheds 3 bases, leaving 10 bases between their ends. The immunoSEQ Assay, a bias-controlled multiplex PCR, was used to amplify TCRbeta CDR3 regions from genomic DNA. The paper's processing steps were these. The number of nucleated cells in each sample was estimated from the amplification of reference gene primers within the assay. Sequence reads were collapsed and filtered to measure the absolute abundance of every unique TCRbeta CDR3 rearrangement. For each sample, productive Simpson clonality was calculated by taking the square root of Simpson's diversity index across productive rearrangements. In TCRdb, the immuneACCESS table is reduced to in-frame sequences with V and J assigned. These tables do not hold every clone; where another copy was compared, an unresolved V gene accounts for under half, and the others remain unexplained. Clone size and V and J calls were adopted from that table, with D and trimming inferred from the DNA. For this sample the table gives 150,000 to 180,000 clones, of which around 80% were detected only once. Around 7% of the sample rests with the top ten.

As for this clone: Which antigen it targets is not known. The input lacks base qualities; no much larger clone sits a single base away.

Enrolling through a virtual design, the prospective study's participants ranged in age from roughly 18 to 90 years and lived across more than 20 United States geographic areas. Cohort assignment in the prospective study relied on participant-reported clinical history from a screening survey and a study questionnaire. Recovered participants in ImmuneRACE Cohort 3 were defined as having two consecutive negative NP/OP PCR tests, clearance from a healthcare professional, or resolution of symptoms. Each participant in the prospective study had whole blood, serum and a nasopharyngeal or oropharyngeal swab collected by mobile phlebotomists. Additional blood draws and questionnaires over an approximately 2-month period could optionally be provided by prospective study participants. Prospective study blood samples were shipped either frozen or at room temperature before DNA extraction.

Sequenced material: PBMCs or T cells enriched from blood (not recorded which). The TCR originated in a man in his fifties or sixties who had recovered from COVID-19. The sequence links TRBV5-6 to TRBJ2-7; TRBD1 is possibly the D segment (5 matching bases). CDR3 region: CASSLEGVGYEQYF. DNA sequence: TGTGCCAGCAGCTTGGAAGGGGTCGGCTACGAGCAGTACTTC.